The 26 T cell receptor beta chains below all came from one sample that was sequenced in a study of a mutant IDH1 vaccine in newly diagnosed glioma. These receptors' targets are unknown. This table comes from immunoSEQ multiplex PCR, and its TCRdb copy is limited to in-frame clones, with some not included. The sample lists approximately 44,000 clones; about 88% were seen once. Time point indicated: week 23, last vaccination. What each vaccine dose contained was 300 ug of mutant IDH1 20-mer peptide, accompanied by topical imiquimod. The sequencing here drew on PBMCs, taken from a glioma patient whose treatment included an IDH1 peptide vaccine. These receptors came from a woman younger than 35 with glioma. Some clones in this sample may be carry-over from other donors' samples.

The chain has TRBV6-1 and TRBJ2-7; D is ambiguous. V lost 3 bases to trimming and J lost 4 bases, with 10 bases between them. The CDR3 sequence is 13 residues long. In germline, CDR1 is MNHNS, CDR2 SASEGT. The CDR3 is CASSDGSWYEQYF. Here the CDR3 DNA reads TGTGCCAGCAGTGATGGCTCTTGGTACGAGCAGTACTTC.

The gene calls are TRBV30 and TRBJ1-2; D remains ambiguous. The V gene lost 8 bases and the J gene lost 8 bases, with 21 bases spanning the gap. This CDR3 contains 13 residues. Germline V lookup: CDR1 GTSNPN, CDR2 SVGIG (reference sequence). This CDR3 is CAGFGISRGGYTF. For the CDR3, the DNA is TGTGCCGGCTTTGGGATCTCCCGCGGAGGCTACACCTTC.

The J gene is TRBJ1-2, the V gene TRBV27; D unclear. The CDR3 length is 14 residues. V was shortened by 4 bases and J by 2 bases, with 11 bases between the two germline ends. From germline, CDR1 is MNHEY and CDR2 SMNVEV (reference sequence). CDR3 protein: CASSSASRNYGYTF. The CDR3 DNA follows: TGTGCCAGCAGTTCCGCCTCAAGAAACTATGGCTACACCTTC.

The V call is TRBV27, the J call TRBJ2-5; possible D gene TRBD1, 6 bases. CDR1 and CDR2 from the germline V gene are MNHEY and SMNVEV (reference sequence). Trimming pared 5 bases from V and 1 base from J, leaving 8 bases between. The CDR3 totals 13 residues. The CDR3 here is CASSGQLQETQYF. The DNA of the CDR3 is TGTGCCAGCAGTGGACAGCTCCAAGAGACCCAGTACTTC.

V usage is TRBV7-2 and J usage is TRBJ1-2; 11 bases fit TRBD1. CDR3 length: 15 residues. Germline lookup yields CDR1 SGHTA and CDR2 FQGNSA. The V segment lost 3 bases and the J segment 8 bases; nucleotides outside the gene matches: 8. The CDR3 DNA reads as TGTGCCAGCAGCTTTGGACAGGGGGCGTTGGGAGGCTACACCTTC. Translated: CASSFGQGALGGYTF. Together with reference TRBV7-2 and TRBJ1-2, the CDR3 gives the full variable domain: GAGVSQSPSNKVTEKGKDVELRCDPISGHTALYWYRQSLGQGLEFLIYFQGNSAPDKSGLPSDRFSAERTGGSVSTLTIQRTQQEDSAVYLCASSFGQGALGGYTFGSGTRLTVV.

The rearrangement links TRBV5-6 to TRBJ2-2, with D possibly matching TRBD1 (5 bases). V lost 2 bases, J lost 0 bases, and 8 bases lay in between. The CDR3 sequence is 15 residues long. CDR1 SGHDT and CDR2 YYEEEE come from the germline V gene. The CDR3 DNA reads as TGTGCCAGCAGCTTCCAGGGCGCGAACACCGGGGAGCTGTTTTTT. Translated: CASSFQGANTGELFF.

The genes are TRBV5-4 and TRBJ1-2, with D perhaps matching TRBD1 (5 bases). Trimming removed 6 bases at V and 8 bases at J, with 17 bases between. Germline V gives CDR1 SGHNT, CDR2 YYREEE (reference sequence). This CDR3 is built from 13 residues. CDR3 DNA sequence: TGTGCCAGCAACCTGGGGGGGTCAGGCGGCTACACCTTC. This encodes CASNLGGSGGYTF. Looking up the rest from reference TRBV5-4 and TRBJ1-2 gives the full variable domain: ETGVTQSPTHLIKTRGQQVTLRCSSQSGHNTVSWYQQALGQGPQFIFQYYREEENGRGNFPPRFSGLQFPNYSSELNVNALELDDSALYLCASNLGGSGGYTFGSGTRLTVV.

The chain links TRBV6-5 to TRBJ2-7; 9 bases are a match to TRBD2. The V gene's germline CDR1 is MNHEY and CDR2 SVGAGI. The CDR3 has 15 residues. Germline trimming cut 2 bases from V and 3 bases from J; bases unmatched to any gene: 5. CDR3 loop: CASSYGLAGVYEQYF. As DNA, the CDR3 is TGTGCCAGCAGTTACGGCTTAGCGGGAGTCTACGAGCAGTACTTC.

The V call is TRBV7-2, the J call TRBJ1-1; tentative D call: TRBD1 (6 bases). V was shortened by 5 bases and J by 3 bases, with 16 bases between the two germline ends. Germline lookup yields CDR1 SGHTA and CDR2 FQGNSA. The CDR3 runs 15 residues. CDR3 nucleotide sequence: TGTGCCAGCAGCCCGGCGGGGGGGCAGGACACTGAAGCTTTCTTT. This codes for CASSPAGGQDTEAFF. Drawing the rest from reference TRBV7-2 and TRBJ1-1, the complete variable domain is GAGVSQSPSNKVTEKGKDVELRCDPISGHTALYWYRQSLGQGLEFLIYFQGNSAPDKSGLPSDRFSAERTGGSVSTLTIQRTQQEDSAVYLCASSPAGGQDTEAFFGQGTRLTVV.

The table lists this clone with a count of one. The V call is TRBV13, the J call TRBJ1-1, with D possibly matching TRBD1 (6 bases). This CDR3 region has 14 residues. V lost 5 bases and J 2 bases, leaving 12 bases between the germline ends. Germline CDR1 reads PRHDT; CDR2 reads FYEKMQ (reference sequence). The CDR3 coding sequence is TGTGCCAGCAGCGGGGGAGGGGGAAACACTGAAGCTTTCTTT. Encoded protein: CASSGGGGNTEAFF.

The rearrangement links TRBV6-6 to TRBJ2-1; 7 positions match TRBD2. Germline CDR1 reads MNHNY; CDR2 reads SVGAGI (reference sequence). The CDR3 is 15 amino acids. J was trimmed by 0 bases and V by 3 bases; bases with no gene match: 2. The CDR3 sequence is CASSYLADSYNEQFF. CDR3 nucleotide sequence: TGTGCCAGCAGTTATCTAGCGGACTCCTACAATGAGCAGTTCTTC.

The rearrangement uses TRBV4-3 and TRBJ2-7; D possibly uses TRBD1 or TRBD2 (5 bases each). Between the trimmed V and J ends, which lost 0 bases and 2 bases, there was a span of 11 bases. Germline V gene sequence: CDR1 LGHNA, CDR2 YSLEER. CDR3 length equals 15 residues. CDR3 in DNA: TGCGCCAGCAGCCAAGATTTAGGGACCCCCTACGAGCAGTACTTC. Protein sequence: CASSQDLGTPYEQYF.

The V call is TRBV15, the J call TRBJ2-7; TRBD1 is a possible D gene (6 bases). CDR3 size: 14 residues. Germline values: CDR1 LNHNV, CDR2 YYDKDF (reference sequence). V gave up 0 bases and J gave up 6 bases, with 12 bases separating them. CDR3 loop: CATSRETTGTEQYF. CDR3 coding DNA: TGTGCCACCAGCAGAGAGACTACAGGGACCGAGCAGTACTTC.

This chain connects TRBV7-8 to TRBJ2-7; the match to TRBD1 covers 7 bases. Per the germline V gene, CDR1 is SGHVS and CDR2 is FQNEAQ. The CDR3 extends over 14 amino acids. The J segment lost 0 bases and the V segment lost 3 bases, leaving 2 bases of the junction unmatched. This chain's CDR3 is CASSFGTASYEQYF. In DNA form, the CDR3 reads TGTGCCAGCAGCTTCGGGACAGCCTCCTACGAGCAGTACTTC.

In this sample, this clone turned up once. The chain recombines TRBV19 with TRBJ2-7, with TRBD1 identical over 7 bases. The germline V gene has CDR1 LNHDA and CDR2 SQIVND (reference sequence). The junction had 8 bases not matched to a gene; V was cut back by 4 bases and J by 2 bases. This CDR3 region has 15 residues. In nucleotides, the CDR3 is TGTGCCAGTAGTACCAACGACAGGGTCCCCTACGAGCAGTACTTC. Its protein product is CASSTNDRVPYEQYF.

This clone was recorded once. The rearrangement uses TRBV6-5 and TRBJ1-4; D remains unclear. The V gene's germline CDR1 is MNHEY and CDR2 SVGAGI. V lost 6 bases, J lost 6 bases, and 17 bases lay in between. This CDR3 spans 15 amino acids. The CDR3 sequence is CASRSWTTGDEKLFF. The CDR3 bases are TGTGCCAGCAGAAGCTGGACGACCGGAGATGAAAAACTGTTTTTT.

The rearrangement uses TRBV9 and TRBJ2-3, with a possible D match to TRBD2 (6 bases). This CDR3 contains 17 residues. Per the germline V gene, CDR1 is SGDLS and CDR2 is YYNGEE. V was cut by 4 bases and J by 2 bases, with 20 bases left in between. CDR3 coding DNA: TGTGCCAGCAGCCTCTACGGGGGAAAAACACACACAGATACGCAGTATTTT. Translation gives CASSLYGGKTHTDTQYF.

V is TRBV6-1 and J is TRBJ1-1; D is perhaps TRBD1 (6 bases). The CDR3 spans 13 residues. The V gene's germline CDR1 is MNHNS and CDR2 SASEGT. The V and J ends lost 6 bases and 6 bases respectively, with 14 bases between them. The CDR3 is CASRATGKAEAFF. The CDR3 nucleotides are TGTGCCAGCAGAGCCACAGGGAAGGCTGAAGCTTTCTTT.

This clone was seen once. The chain carries TRBV4-2 and TRBJ1-3; 9 bases match TRBD1. The CDR3 runs 16 residues. Losses at the gene ends were 0 bases for V and 4 bases for J; bases not matched to a gene: 4. Germline CDR1 is LGHNA and CDR2 is YNFKEQ. The CDR3 loop is CASSQDSGTGGNTIYF. The CDR3 DNA is TGTGCCAGCAGCCAAGATTCAGGGACAGGGGGAAACACCATATATTTT.

The chain uses TRBV18 and TRBJ2-3; tentatively, D is TRBD2 (6 bases). Germline V gene lookup returns CDR1 KGHSH and CDR2 LQKENI. V was shortened by 6 bases and J by 3 bases, with 10 bases between the two germline ends. This CDR3 has 13 residues. CDR3 bases: TGTGCCAGCTCGACTCGGGGGACAGATACGCAGTATTTT. Translated: CASSTRGTDTQYF.

The chain is built from TRBV18 and TRBJ2-7; weak D call: TRBD1 (6 bases). Germline loops: CDR1 KGHSH, CDR2 LQKENI. This CDR3 has 16 residues. Trimming stripped 6 bases from V and 2 bases from J, with 20 bases between. The CDR3 region is CASSSLTDRRPYEQYF. The CDR3 coding sequence is TGTGCCAGCTCTTCCTTAACCGACAGGCGCCCCTACGAGCAGTACTTC.

V gene TRBV7-2 combines with J gene TRBJ2-4; maybe TRBD2 (6 bases). Germline CDR1 SGHTA, CDR2 FQGNSA. The CDR3 totals 14 residues. V gave up 6 bases and J gave up 0 bases, with 9 bases separating them. The CDR3 loop is CASRTSLAKNIQYF. In DNA form, the CDR3 reads TGTGCCAGCAGGACTAGTCTAGCCAAAAACATTCAGTACTTC.

This chain uses TRBV9 with TRBJ1-4, with a weak D call TRBD1 (6 bases). Per germline, CDR1 SGDLS and CDR2 YYNGEE. CDR3 length: 14 residues. V dropped 0 bases and J dropped 7 bases, with 10 bases sitting between them. DNA of the CDR3: TGTGCCAGCAGCGTAGGGGGGCTTGGTGAAAAACTGTTTTTT. Translated, it gives CASSVGGLGEKLFF.

The V gene is TRBV6-6, the J gene TRBJ2-3; D may be TRBD2 (5 bases). Germline CDR1 reads MNHNY; CDR2 reads SVGAGI (reference sequence). Trimming removed 0 bases from V and 4 bases from J, with 8 bases in between. The CDR3 runs to 14 residues. CDR3 amino acids: CASSYSGGSDTQYF. The CDR3 bases are TGTGCCAGCAGTTACTCCGGCGGGTCAGATACGCAGTATTTT.

The chain couples TRBV6-5 to TRBJ2-7, with 15 bases matching TRBD2. The trim removed 6 bases at V and 6 bases at J, leaving 6 bases unmatched. CDR1 is MNHEY, CDR2 SVGAGI, per germline. This CDR3 spans 15 amino acids. The CDR3 spells CASSSGTSGRSEQYF. The CDR3, as DNA: TGTGCCAGCAGCAGCGGGACTAGCGGGAGGAGCGAGCAGTACTTC.

The genes are TRBV30 and TRBJ1-2; D not resolved. V gave up 2 bases and J gave up 1 base, with 5 bases separating them. The CDR3 runs to 12 residues. Germline V gives CDR1 GTSNPN, CDR2 SVGIG (reference sequence). CDR3 region: CAWSQDNYGYTF. The CDR3 DNA sequence: TGTGCCTGGAGTCAAGATAACTATGGCTACACCTTC.